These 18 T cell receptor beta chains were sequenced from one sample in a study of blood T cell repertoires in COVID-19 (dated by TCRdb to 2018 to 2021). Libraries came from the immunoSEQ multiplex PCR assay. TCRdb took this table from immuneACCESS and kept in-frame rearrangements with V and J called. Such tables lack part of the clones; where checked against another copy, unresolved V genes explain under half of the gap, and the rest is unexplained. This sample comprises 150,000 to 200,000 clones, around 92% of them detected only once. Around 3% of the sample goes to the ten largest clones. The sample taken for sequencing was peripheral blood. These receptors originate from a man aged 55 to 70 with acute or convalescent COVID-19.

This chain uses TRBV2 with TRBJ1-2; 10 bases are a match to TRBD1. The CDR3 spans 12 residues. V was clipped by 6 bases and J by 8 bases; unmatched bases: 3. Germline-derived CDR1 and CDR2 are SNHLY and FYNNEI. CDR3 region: CASSRDRGGYTF. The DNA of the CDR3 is TGTGCCAGCAGCCGGGACAGGGGCGGCTACACCTTC.

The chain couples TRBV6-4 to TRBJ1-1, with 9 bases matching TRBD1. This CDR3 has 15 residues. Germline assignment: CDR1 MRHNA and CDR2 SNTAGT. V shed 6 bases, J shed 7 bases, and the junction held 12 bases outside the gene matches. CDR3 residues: CASSLSLQGASEAFF. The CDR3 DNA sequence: TGTGCCAGCAGCCTATCATTACAGGGGGCTAGTGAAGCTTTCTTT.

The chain's CDR3 is CASSHPGRGSEEQFF. The CDR3, as DNA: TGTGCCAGCTCGCATCCCGGGAGAGGGAGCGAGGAGCAGTTCTTC. The V and J genes are TRBV18 and TRBJ2-1, with D possibly matching TRBD2 (6 bases). This CDR3 spans 15 amino acids. Germline assignment: CDR1 KGHSH and CDR2 LQKENI. The V end was cut by 6 bases, the J end by 10 bases, with 22 bases between.

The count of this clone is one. CDR3 protein: CASSIGDRVGYTF. CDR3 nucleotide sequence: TGTGCCAGTAGTATCGGAGACAGGGTTGGCTACACCTTC. The chain combines TRBV19 with TRBJ1-2; 7 nucleotides align to TRBD1. The CDR3 has 13 residues. The V gene's germline CDR1 is LNHDA and CDR2 SQIVND (reference sequence). J was trimmed by 7 bases and V by 3 bases; bases with no gene match: 5. The full variable domain, in which reference TRBV19 and TRBJ1-2 provide the parts outside the CDR3, is DGGITQSPKYLFRKEGQNVTLSCEQNLNHDAMYWYRQDPGQGLRLIYYSQIVNDFQKGDIAEGYSVSREKKESFPLTVTSAQKNPTAFYLCASSIGDRVGYTFGSGTRLTVV.

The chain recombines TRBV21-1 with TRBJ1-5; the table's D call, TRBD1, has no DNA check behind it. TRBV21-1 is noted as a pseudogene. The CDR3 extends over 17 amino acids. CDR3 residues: CASSKAGSETGDQPQHF. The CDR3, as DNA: TGTGCCAGCAGCAAAGCCGGTTCGGAGACAGGGGATCAGCCCCAGCATTTT.

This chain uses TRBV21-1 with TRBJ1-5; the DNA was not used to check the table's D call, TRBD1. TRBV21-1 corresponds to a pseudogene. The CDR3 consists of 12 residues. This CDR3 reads CASIGGGRPQHF. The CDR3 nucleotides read TGTGCCAGCATCGGAGGGGGCCGGCCCCAGCATTTT.

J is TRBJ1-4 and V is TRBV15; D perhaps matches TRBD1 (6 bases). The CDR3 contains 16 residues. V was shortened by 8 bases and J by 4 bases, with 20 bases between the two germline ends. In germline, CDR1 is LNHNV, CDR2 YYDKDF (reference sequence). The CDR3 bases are TGTGCCACCCTACCCACCAAACAGGGACGTAATGAAAAACTGTTTTTT. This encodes CATLPTKQGRNEKLFF.

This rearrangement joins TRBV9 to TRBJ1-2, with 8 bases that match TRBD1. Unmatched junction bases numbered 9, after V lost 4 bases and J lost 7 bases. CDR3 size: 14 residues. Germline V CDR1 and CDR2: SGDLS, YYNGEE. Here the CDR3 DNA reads TGTGCCAGCAGCCCCCGAATGGACAGGGTTGGCTACACCTTC. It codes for CASSPRMDRVGYTF.

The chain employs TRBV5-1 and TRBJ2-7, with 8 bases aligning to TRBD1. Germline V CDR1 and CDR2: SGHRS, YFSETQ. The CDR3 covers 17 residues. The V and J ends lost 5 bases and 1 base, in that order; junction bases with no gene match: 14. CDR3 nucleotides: TGCGCCAGCAGTGACAGGGGATCGAGGGATCATTCCTACGAGCAGTACTTC. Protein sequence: CASSDRGSRDHSYEQYF.

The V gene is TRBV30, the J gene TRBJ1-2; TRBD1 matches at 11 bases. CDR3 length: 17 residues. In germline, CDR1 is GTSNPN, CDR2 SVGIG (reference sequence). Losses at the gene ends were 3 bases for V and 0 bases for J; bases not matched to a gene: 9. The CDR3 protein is CAWSGGTGGYSNYGYTF. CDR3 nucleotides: TGTGCCTGGAGCGGGGGGACAGGGGGTTATTCTAACTATGGCTACACCTTC.

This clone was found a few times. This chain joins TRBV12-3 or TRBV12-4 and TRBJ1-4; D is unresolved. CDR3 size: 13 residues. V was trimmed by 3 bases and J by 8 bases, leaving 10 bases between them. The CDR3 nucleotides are TGTGCCAGCAGTTTGTATCAGTACGAAAAACTGTTTTTT. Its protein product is CASSLYQYEKLFF.

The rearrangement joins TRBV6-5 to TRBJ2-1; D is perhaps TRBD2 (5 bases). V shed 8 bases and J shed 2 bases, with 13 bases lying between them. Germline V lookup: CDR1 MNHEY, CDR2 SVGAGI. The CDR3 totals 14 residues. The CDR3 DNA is TGTGCCAGCGAAGCGGCAGGACCCTACAATGAGCAGTTCTTC. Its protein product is CASEAAGPYNEQFF.

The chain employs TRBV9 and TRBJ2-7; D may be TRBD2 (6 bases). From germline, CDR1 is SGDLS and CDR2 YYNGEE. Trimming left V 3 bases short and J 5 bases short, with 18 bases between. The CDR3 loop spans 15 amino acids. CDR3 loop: CASSAGYAGIHEQYF. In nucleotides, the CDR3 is TGTGCCAGCAGCGCTGGATATGCGGGAATCCACGAGCAGTACTTC.

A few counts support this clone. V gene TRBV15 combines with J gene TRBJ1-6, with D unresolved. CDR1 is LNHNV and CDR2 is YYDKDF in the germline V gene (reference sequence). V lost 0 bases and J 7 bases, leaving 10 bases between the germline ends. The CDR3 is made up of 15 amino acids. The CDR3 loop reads CATSRDRNLNSPLHF. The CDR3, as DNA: TGTGCCACCAGCAGAGACAGGAATCTGAATTCACCCCTCCACTTT.

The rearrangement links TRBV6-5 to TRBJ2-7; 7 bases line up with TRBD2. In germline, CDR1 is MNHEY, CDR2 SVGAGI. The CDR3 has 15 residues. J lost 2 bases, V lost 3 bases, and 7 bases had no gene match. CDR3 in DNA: TGTGCCAGCAGTTATACACGGGGGGACCCCTACGAGCAGTACTTC. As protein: CASSYTRGDPYEQYF.

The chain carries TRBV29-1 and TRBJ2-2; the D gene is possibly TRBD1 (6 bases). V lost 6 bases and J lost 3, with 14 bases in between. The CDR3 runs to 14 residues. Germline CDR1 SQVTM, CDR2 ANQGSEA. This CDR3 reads CSVGAGVDTGELFF. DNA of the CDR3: TGCAGCGTGGGGGCAGGGGTCGACACCGGGGAGCTGTTTTTT.

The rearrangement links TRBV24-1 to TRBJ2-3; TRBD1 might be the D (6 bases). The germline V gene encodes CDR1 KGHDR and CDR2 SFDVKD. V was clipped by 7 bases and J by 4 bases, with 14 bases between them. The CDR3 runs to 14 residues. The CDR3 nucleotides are TGTGCCACCAGGGGGAAACAGGGTTCAGATACGCAGTATTTT. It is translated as CATRGKQGSDTQYF.

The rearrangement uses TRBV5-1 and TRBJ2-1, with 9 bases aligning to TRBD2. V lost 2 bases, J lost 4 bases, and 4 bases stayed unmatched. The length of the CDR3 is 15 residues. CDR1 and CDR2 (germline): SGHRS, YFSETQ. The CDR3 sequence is CASSFSGGWYNEQFF. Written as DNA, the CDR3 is TGCGCCAGCAGCTTTAGCGGGGGATGGTACAATGAGCAGTTCTTC.